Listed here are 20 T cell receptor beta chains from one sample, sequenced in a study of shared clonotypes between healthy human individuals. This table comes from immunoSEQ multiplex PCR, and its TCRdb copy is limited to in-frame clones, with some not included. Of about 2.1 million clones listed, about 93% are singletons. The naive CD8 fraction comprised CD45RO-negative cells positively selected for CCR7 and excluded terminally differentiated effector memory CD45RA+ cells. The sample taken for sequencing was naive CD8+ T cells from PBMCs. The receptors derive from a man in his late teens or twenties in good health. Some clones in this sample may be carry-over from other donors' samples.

CDR3 protein: CASSQGRGRFSGANVLTF. The DNA of the CDR3 is TGTGCCAGCAGCCAAGGCCGGGGACGGTTCTCTGGGGCCAACGTCCTGACTTTC. This rearrangement joins TRBV4-2 to TRBJ2-6; D possibly matches TRBD1 or TRBD2 (5 bases each). Germline loops: CDR1 LGHNA, CDR2 YNFKEQ. This CDR3 is built from 18 residues. Trimming stripped 1 base from V and 0 bases from J, with 13 bases between.

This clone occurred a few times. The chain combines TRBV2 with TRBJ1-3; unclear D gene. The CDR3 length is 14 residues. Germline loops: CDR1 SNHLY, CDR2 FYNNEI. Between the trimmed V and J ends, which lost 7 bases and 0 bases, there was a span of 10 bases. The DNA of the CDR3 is TGTGCCAGCACGACGGGGAGCTCTGGAAACACCATATATTTT. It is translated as CASTTGSSGNTIYF.

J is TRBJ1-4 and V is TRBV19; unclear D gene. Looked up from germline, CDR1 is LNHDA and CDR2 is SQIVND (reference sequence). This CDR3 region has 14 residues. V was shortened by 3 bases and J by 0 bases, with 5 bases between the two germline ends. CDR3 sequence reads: CASSISATNEKLFF. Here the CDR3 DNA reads TGTGCCAGTAGTATTTCTGCAACTAATGAAAAACTGTTTTTT.

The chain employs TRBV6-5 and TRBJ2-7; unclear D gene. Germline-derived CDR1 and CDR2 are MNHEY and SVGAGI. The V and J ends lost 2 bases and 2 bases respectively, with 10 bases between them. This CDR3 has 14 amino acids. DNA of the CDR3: TGTGCCAGCAGTTACCGGGTAACCACCTACGAGCAGTACTTC. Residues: CASSYRVTTYEQYF.

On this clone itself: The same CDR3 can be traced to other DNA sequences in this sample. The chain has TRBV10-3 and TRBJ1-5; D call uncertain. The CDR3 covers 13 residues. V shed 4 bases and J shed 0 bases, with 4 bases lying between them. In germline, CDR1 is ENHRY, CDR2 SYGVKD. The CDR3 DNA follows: TGTGCCATCAGTGCGGGTAGCAATCAGCCCCAGCATTTT. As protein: CAISAGSNQPQHF.

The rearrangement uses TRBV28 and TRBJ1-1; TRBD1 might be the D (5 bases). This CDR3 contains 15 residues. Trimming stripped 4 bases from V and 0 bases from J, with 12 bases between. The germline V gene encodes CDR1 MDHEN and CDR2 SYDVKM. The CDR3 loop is CASSSHRYMNTEAFF. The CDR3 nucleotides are TGTGCCAGCAGTTCCCACAGGTACATGAACACTGAAGCTTTCTTT.

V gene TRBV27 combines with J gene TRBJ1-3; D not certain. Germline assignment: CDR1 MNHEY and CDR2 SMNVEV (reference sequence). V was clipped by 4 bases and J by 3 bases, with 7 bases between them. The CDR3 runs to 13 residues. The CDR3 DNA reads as TGTGCCAGCAGTTCAGCGGGTGGAAACACCATATATTTT. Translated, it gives CASSSAGGNTIYF.

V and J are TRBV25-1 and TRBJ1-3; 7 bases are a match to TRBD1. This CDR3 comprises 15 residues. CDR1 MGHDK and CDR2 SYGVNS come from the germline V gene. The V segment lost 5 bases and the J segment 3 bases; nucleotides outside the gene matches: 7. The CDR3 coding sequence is TGTGCCAGCAGTCAATGGGACAGCATTGGAAACACCATATATTTT. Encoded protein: CASSQWDSIGNTIYF. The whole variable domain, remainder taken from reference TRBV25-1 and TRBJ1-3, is EADIYQTPRYLVIGTGKKITLECSQTMGHDKMYWYQQDPGMELHLIHYSYGVNSTEKGDLSSESTVSRIRTEHFPLTLESARPSHTSQYLCASSQWDSIGNTIYFGEGSWLTVV.

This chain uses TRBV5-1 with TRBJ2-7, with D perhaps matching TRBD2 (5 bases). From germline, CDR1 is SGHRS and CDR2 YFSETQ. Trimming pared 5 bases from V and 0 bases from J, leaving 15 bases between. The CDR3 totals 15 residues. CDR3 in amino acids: CASREHERGSYEQYF. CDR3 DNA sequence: TGCGCCAGCAGGGAACACGAACGGGGCTCCTACGAGCAGTACTTC.

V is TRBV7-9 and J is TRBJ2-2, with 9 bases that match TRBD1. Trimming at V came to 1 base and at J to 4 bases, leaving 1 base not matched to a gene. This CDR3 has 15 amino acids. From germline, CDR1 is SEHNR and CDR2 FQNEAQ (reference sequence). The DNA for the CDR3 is TGTGCCAGCAGCTTAGTGGACAGGGGCACCGGGGAGCTGTTTTTT. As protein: CASSLVDRGTGELFF.

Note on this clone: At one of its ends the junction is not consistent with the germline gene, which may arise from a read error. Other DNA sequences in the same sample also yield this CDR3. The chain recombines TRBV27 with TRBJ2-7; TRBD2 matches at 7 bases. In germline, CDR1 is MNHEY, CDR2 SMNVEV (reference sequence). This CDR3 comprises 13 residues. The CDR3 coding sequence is TGTGCCAGCACCGCACGGGGGGTATACGAGCAGTACTTT. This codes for CASTARGVYEQYF.

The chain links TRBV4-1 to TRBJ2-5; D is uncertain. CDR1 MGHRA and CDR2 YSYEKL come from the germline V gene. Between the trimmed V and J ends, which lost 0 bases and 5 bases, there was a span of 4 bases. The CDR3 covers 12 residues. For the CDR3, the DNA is TGCGCCAGCAGCCAAGATTTCGAGACCCAGTACTTC. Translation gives CASSQDFETQYF.

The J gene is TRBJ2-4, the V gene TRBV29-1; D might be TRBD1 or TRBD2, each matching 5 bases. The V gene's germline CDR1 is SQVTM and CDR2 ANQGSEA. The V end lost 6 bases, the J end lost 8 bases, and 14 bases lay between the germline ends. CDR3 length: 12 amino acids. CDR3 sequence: CSVGVRGDIQYF. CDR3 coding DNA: TGCAGCGTCGGGGTCCGAGGGGACATTCAGTACTTC.

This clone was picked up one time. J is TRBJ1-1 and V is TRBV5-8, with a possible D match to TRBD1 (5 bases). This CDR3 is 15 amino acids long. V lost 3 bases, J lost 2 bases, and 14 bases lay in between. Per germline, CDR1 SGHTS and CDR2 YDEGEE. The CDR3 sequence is CASSSGVILNTEAFF. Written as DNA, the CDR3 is TGTGCCAGCAGCTCGGGGGTGATTTTAAACACTGAAGCTTTCTTT.

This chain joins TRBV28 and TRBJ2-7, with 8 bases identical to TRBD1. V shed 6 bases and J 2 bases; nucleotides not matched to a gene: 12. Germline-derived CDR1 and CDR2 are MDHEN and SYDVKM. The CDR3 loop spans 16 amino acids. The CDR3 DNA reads TGTGCCAGCAGCCTGCCGTATGGACAGGGACCCTACGAGCAGTACTTC. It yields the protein CASSLPYGQGPYEQYF.

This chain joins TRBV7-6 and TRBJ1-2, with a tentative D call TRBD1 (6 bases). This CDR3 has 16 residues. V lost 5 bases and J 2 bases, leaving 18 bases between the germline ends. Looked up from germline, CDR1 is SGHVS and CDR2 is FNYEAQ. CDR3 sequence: CASSHMNRDPNYGYTF. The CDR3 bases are TGTGCCAGCAGCCACATGAACAGGGATCCAAACTATGGCTACACCTTC.

The DNA of the CDR3 is TGTGCCAGCAGCTTAGCGCTATGGACAGGGGGCTACGAGCAGTACTTC. Amino acids: CASSLALWTGGYEQYF. The rearrangement links TRBV7-9 to TRBJ2-7, with TRBD1 matching over 10 bases. This CDR3 contains 16 residues. Germline trimming cut 0 bases from V and 3 bases from J; bases unmatched to any gene: 5. Germline CDR1 reads SEHNR; CDR2 reads FQNEAQ (reference sequence).

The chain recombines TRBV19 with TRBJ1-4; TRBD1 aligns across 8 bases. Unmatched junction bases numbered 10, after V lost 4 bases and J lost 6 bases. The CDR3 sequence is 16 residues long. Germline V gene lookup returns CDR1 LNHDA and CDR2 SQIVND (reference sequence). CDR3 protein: CASSRRNRGGYEKLFF. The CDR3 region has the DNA TGTGCCAGTAGTAGACGAAACAGGGGGGGATATGAAAAACTGTTTTTT.

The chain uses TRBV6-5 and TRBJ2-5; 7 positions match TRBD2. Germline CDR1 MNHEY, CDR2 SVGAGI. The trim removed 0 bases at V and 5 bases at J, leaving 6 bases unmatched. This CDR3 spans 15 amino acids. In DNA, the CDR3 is TGTGCCAGCAGTTACTCGGCGGGAGCGGGGGAGACCCAGTACTTC. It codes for CASSYSAGAGETQYF.

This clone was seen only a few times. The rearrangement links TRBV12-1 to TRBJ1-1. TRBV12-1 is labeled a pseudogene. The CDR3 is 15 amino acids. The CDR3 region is CASSFVAAISTEAFF. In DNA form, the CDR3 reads TGTGCCAGCAGCTTTGTGGCGGCAATCTCCACTGAAGCTTTCTTT.